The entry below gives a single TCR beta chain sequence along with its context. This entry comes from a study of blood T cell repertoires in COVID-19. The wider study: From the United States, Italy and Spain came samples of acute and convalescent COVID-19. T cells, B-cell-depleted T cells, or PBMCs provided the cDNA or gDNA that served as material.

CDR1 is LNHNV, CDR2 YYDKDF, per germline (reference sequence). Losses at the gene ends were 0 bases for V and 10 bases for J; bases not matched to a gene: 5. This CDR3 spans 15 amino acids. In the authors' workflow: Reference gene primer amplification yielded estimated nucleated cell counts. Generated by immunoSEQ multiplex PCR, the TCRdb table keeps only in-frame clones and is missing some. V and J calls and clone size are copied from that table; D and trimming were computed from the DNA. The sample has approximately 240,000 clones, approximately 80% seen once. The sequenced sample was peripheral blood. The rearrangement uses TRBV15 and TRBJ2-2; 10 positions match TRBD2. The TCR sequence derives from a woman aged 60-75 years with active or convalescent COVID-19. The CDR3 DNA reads TGTGCCACCAGCAGAGAGAATAGCGGGGGGCCGGAGCTGTTTTTT. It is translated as CATSRENSGGPELFF.